The rows below give T cell receptor beta chains drawn from one sample of a study of blood T cell repertoires in COVID-19. The method was immunoSEQ multiplex PCR; TCRdb's version includes in-frame clones alone and lacks a portion of them. The data show about 240,000 clones, 85% to 90% seen once. What was sequenced was PBMCs or T cells enriched from blood (not recorded which). These receptors were obtained from a woman aged 30 to 39 who had recovered from COVID-19. Each CDR3 is given with its conserved first and last residue. The D gene is left open where the match is weak. Where a row states a size, it is once, few, many or the class of an expanded clone; other rows omit it.

d_call: .
clone_size: many
v_call: TRBV28
j_call: TRBJ1-3
cdr3_nt: TGTGCCAGCATGGGGCGGACCCCTACAAGCTCTGGAAACACCATATATTTT
cdr3_aa: CASMGRTPTSSGNTIYF

d_call: TRBD1
clone_size: .
v_call: TRBV11-3
j_call: TRBJ1-1
cdr3_nt: TGTGCCAGCAGCTCCGGGGGACAGGGGAACACTGAAGCTTTCTTT
cdr3_aa: CASSSGGQGNTEAFF

d_call: .
clone_size: .
v_call: TRBV19
j_call: TRBJ1-5
cdr3_nt: TGTGCCAGTAGTACAGGGTCTGTAGGCAATCAGCCCCAGCATTTT
cdr3_aa: CASSTGSVGNQPQHF

d_call: TRBD1
clone_size: .
v_call: TRBV7-3
j_call: TRBJ1-1
cdr3_nt: TGTGCCAGCAGCTTACAGGGGGGTACCACTGAAGCTTTCTTT
cdr3_aa: CASSLQGGTTEAFF

d_call: .
clone_size: .
v_call: TRBV14
j_call: TRBJ2-1
cdr3_nt: TGTGCCAGCAGCCTAAGTAGCGGACTCCTCAATGAGCAGTTCTTC
cdr3_aa: CASSLSSGLLNEQFF

d_call: TRBD1
clone_size: .
v_call: TRBV28
j_call: TRBJ1-1
cdr3_nt: TGTGCCAGTGTAGTAGGGACAGGGAACACTGAAGCTTTCTTT
cdr3_aa: CASVVGTGNTEAFF

d_call: TRBD1
clone_size: once
v_call: TRBV7-2
j_call: TRBJ1-2
cdr3_nt: TGTGCCAGCAGCACAGAGACAGGGGGCTATGGCTACACCTTC
cdr3_aa: CASSTETGGYGYTF

d_call: TRBD1
clone_size: .
v_call: TRBV4-3
j_call: TRBJ2-7
cdr3_nt: TGCGCCAGCAGCTCCCACAGGGGAACTTACGAGCAGTACTTC
cdr3_aa: CASSSHRGTYEQYF

d_call: TRBD2
clone_size: .
v_call: TRBV7-8
j_call: TRBJ2-7
cdr3_nt: TGTGCCAGCAGCCCTAAAGCGGGGTTAACCTACGAGCAGTACTTC
cdr3_aa: CASSPKAGLTYEQYF

d_call: TRBD1
clone_size: .
v_call: TRBV7-2
j_call: TRBJ1-2
cdr3_nt: TGTGCCAGCAGCTTAGAGGCGACAGGGGCTGGCTATGGCTACACCTTC
cdr3_aa: CASSLEATGAGYGYTF